The rows below give T cell receptor beta chains drawn from one sample of a study of response to subunit inactivated influenza vaccine. TCRdb processed the RT-PCR reads anew with MiXCR; each CDR3 protein has one entry. The data show roughly 570,000 distinct CDR3 sequences, 14% seen once. Source: PBMCs from blood, taken roughly 13 days after vaccination. The receptors here all came from a man aged 45-65 years who received an inactivated influenza vaccine. Each CDR3 is given with its conserved first and last residue. D genes are given only for firm matches. A clone size is listed for some rows: how often the clone was seen (once, few, many), or a class if it is expanded.

cdr3_length: 16; j_call: TRBJ1-1; clone_size: few; v_call: TRBV10-3; d_call: -; cdr3_nt: TGTGCCATCAGTCCCCGGGGCCGGAGGAGGAACACTGAAGCTTTCTTT; cdr3_aa: CAISPRGRRRNTEAFF
cdr3_length: 13; j_call: TRBJ2-1; clone_size: many; v_call: TRBV27; d_call: -; cdr3_nt: TGTGCCAGCAGTTTAAACAGGTACCATGAGCAGTTCTTC; cdr3_aa: CASSLNRYHEQFF
cdr3_length: 18; j_call: TRBJ2-7; clone_size: few; v_call: TRBV11-1; d_call: -; cdr3_nt: TGTGCCAGCAGCCAACTGCGAACGGTTCAGACTCACTCCTACGAGCAGTACTTC; cdr3_aa: CASSQLRTVQTHSYEQYF
cdr3_length: 16; j_call: TRBJ2-7; clone_size: few; v_call: TRBV28; d_call: -; cdr3_nt: TGTGCCAGCAGTTTCCCCAAACAGGGCCTATCCTACGAGCAGTACTTC; cdr3_aa: CASSFPKQGLSYEQYF
cdr3_length: 17; j_call: TRBJ2-2; clone_size: -; v_call: TRBV12-3/TRBV12-4; d_call: -; cdr3_nt: TGTGCCAGCAGTTTAGAGTTGGACGCTAAGAACACCGGGGAGCTGTTTTTT; cdr3_aa: CASSLELDAKNTGELFF
cdr3_length: 13; j_call: TRBJ2-5; clone_size: once; v_call: TRBV29-1; d_call: -; cdr3_nt: TGCAGTATCAGGTGGGGAGTCCAAGAGACCCAGTACTTC; cdr3_aa: CSIRWGVQETQYF
cdr3_length: 14; j_call: TRBJ1-3; clone_size: -; v_call: TRBV20-1; d_call: -; cdr3_nt: TGCAGTGCTAGATCGAGGGGAACTGGAAACACCATATATTTT; cdr3_aa: CSARSRGTGNTIYF
cdr3_length: 12; j_call: TRBJ2-3; clone_size: few; v_call: TRBV29-1; d_call: -; cdr3_nt: TGCAGCGTTGTGTCCTCAAGAGATACGCAGTATTTT; cdr3_aa: CSVVSSRDTQYF
cdr3_length: 13; j_call: TRBJ2-2; clone_size: few; v_call: TRBV20-1; d_call: TRBD1; cdr3_nt: TGCAGTGCCCGACAGGGGGCCACCGGGGAGCTGTTTTTT; cdr3_aa: CSARQGATGELFF
cdr3_length: 11; j_call: TRBJ1-1; clone_size: few; v_call: TRBV12-3/TRBV12-4; d_call: -; cdr3_nt: TGTGCCAGCACCATGAACACTGAAGCTTTCTTT; cdr3_aa: CASTMNTEAFF
cdr3_length: 12; j_call: TRBJ2-7; clone_size: many; v_call: TRBV7-2; d_call: TRBD1; cdr3_nt: TGTGCCAGCAGCCGACCGGGACAGGTACTGTACTTC; cdr3_aa: CASSRPGQVLYF
cdr3_length: 15; j_call: TRBJ2-7; clone_size: -; v_call: TRBV20-1; d_call: -; cdr3_nt: TGCAGTGCTAGAGACCCCCGGGGGCGCATCGACGAGCAGTACTTC; cdr3_aa: CSARDPRGRIDEQYF
cdr3_length: 15; j_call: TRBJ1-4; clone_size: -; v_call: TRBV7-9; d_call: -; cdr3_nt: TGTGCCAGCAGCTTAGAGGTGGGGGCCGATCAAAAACTGTTTTTT; cdr3_aa: CASSLEVGADQKLFF
cdr3_length: 14; j_call: TRBJ1-1; clone_size: few; v_call: TRBV12-3/TRBV12-4; d_call: -; cdr3_nt: TGTGCCAGCACCACCCCTCCGGGACATACTGAAGCTTTCTTT; cdr3_aa: CASTTPPGHTEAFF
cdr3_length: 14; j_call: TRBJ1-1; clone_size: -; v_call: TRBV7-9; d_call: -; cdr3_nt: TGTGCCAGCAGCTTAGTAGGTCTGGGCACTGAAGCTTTCTTT; cdr3_aa: CASSLVGLGTEAFF
cdr3_length: 15; j_call: TRBJ2-5; clone_size: -; v_call: TRBV20-1; d_call: -; cdr3_nt: TGCAGTGCTAGGGATGACCGGGGCCTCCAAGAGACCCAGTACTTC; cdr3_aa: CSARDDRGLQETQYF
cdr3_length: 16; j_call: TRBJ2-3; clone_size: few; v_call: TRBV10-3; d_call: -; cdr3_nt: TGTGCCATCAGTGAGTCGTACGGCGTCGGGACAGATACGCAGTATTTT; cdr3_aa: CAISESYGVGTDTQYF
cdr3_length: 14; j_call: TRBJ1-1; clone_size: -; v_call: TRBV12-3/TRBV12-4; d_call: TRBD1; cdr3_nt: TGTGCCAGCAGCTTGAACAGGGGCAGAACTGAAGCTTTCTTT; cdr3_aa: CASSLNRGRTEAFF
cdr3_length: 15; j_call: TRBJ2-7; clone_size: -; v_call: TRBV20-1; d_call: TRBD2; cdr3_nt: TGCAGTGCTGGGGGACTAGCGGGAGGAACCTACGAGCAGTACTTC; cdr3_aa: CSAGGLAGGTYEQYF
cdr3_length: 15; j_call: TRBJ2-7; clone_size: -; v_call: TRBV20-1; d_call: -; cdr3_nt: TGCAGTGCCGACGGGCACGGGACACCCTCCTACGAGCAGTACTTC; cdr3_aa: CSADGHGTPSYEQYF
cdr3_length: 16; j_call: TRBJ2-6; clone_size: many; v_call: TRBV2; d_call: TRBD1; cdr3_nt: TGTGCCAGCAGTAGGGACAGAGCCTCTGGGGCCAACGTCCTGACTTTC; cdr3_aa: CASSRDRASGANVLTF
cdr3_length: 13; j_call: TRBJ1-1; clone_size: many; v_call: TRBV27; d_call: -; cdr3_nt: TGTGCCAGCGGGAAGGGCCAACAAACTGAAGCTTTCTTT; cdr3_aa: CASGKGQQTEAFF
cdr3_length: 13; j_call: TRBJ2-1; clone_size: few; v_call: TRBV28; d_call: TRBD2; cdr3_nt: TGTGCCAGCAGTCCCATAGTCGGGGGGGAGCAGTTCTTC; cdr3_aa: CASSPIVGGEQFF
cdr3_length: 14; j_call: TRBJ2-5; clone_size: -; v_call: TRBV7-2; d_call: -; cdr3_nt: TGTGCCAGCAGCCCCCTCCCCCCACAAGAGACCCAGTACTTC; cdr3_aa: CASSPLPPQETQYF
cdr3_length: 15; j_call: TRBJ2-3; clone_size: few; v_call: TRBV20-1; d_call: -; cdr3_nt: TGCAGTGCTAGGGGGGACGCAGCTAGCACAGATACGCAGTATTTT; cdr3_aa: CSARGDAASTDTQYF
cdr3_length: 13; j_call: TRBJ2-7; clone_size: -; v_call: TRBV6-5; d_call: -; cdr3_nt: TGTGCCAGCAGTTACACGGACATTGGGGAGCAGTACTTC; cdr3_aa: CASSYTDIGEQYF
cdr3_length: 14; j_call: TRBJ2-7; clone_size: many; v_call: TRBV20-1; d_call: TRBD2; cdr3_nt: TGCAGTGCTGGAAAAGCGGGGGGCCGCTACGAGCAGTACTTC; cdr3_aa: CSAGKAGGRYEQYF
cdr3_length: 14; j_call: TRBJ1-2; clone_size: many; v_call: TRBV29-1; d_call: -; cdr3_nt: TGCAGCGTTGATATCGCAGGGGTAGCCTATGGCTACACCTTC; cdr3_aa: CSVDIAGVAYGYTF
cdr3_length: 14; j_call: TRBJ2-4; clone_size: -; v_call: TRBV12-3/TRBV12-4; d_call: TRBD2; cdr3_nt: TGTGCCAGCTCGATGCGGGGGGACAAAAACATTCAGTACTTC; cdr3_aa: CASSMRGDKNIQYF
cdr3_length: 17; j_call: TRBJ2-5; clone_size: few; v_call: TRBV14; d_call: TRBD2; cdr3_nt: TGTGCCAGCAGCCAAGTCGATAGCGGGGCGTTACAGGAGACCCAGTACTTC; cdr3_aa: CASSQVDSGALQETQYF
cdr3_length: 14; j_call: TRBJ2-3; clone_size: once; v_call: TRBV5-6; d_call: TRBD2; cdr3_nt: TGTGCCAGCAGCTCGGCGGGGGTAGCAGATACGCAGTATTTT; cdr3_aa: CASSSAGVADTQYF
cdr3_length: 14; j_call: TRBJ2-3; clone_size: -; v_call: TRBV7-9; d_call: -; cdr3_nt: TGTGCCAGCCGGTTTGGCGGGAGCACAGATACGCAGTATTTT; cdr3_aa: CASRFGGSTDTQYF
cdr3_length: 16; j_call: TRBJ2-5; clone_size: -; v_call: TRBV7-2; d_call: -; cdr3_nt: TGTGCCAGCAGTCCTAGGGGGGTTGGCAGTTGGGAGACCCAGTACTTC; cdr3_aa: CASSPRGVGSWETQYF
cdr3_length: 15; j_call: TRBJ2-1; clone_size: many; v_call: TRBV20-1; d_call: TRBD2; cdr3_nt: TGCAGTGCTATCAGTTTAGCGGGGCCCTACAATGAGCAGTTCTTC; cdr3_aa: CSAISLAGPYNEQFF
cdr3_length: 14; j_call: TRBJ2-2; clone_size: -; v_call: TRBV28; d_call: -; cdr3_nt: TGTGCCAGCAGTTTTCTGGCAGGCACCGGGGAGCTGTTTTTT; cdr3_aa: CASSFLAGTGELFF
cdr3_length: 11; j_call: TRBJ2-2; clone_size: many; v_call: TRBV12-3/TRBV12-4; d_call: -; cdr3_nt: TGCGCCAGCAGCCAGGGCGGGGAGCTGTTTTTT; cdr3_aa: CASSQGGELFF
cdr3_length: 16; j_call: TRBJ2-7; clone_size: -; v_call: TRBV6-1; d_call: TRBD2; cdr3_nt: TGTGCCAGCAGCCCGGGACTAGCGGGGATTTCCTACGAGCAGTACTTC; cdr3_aa: CASSPGLAGISYEQYF
cdr3_length: 14; j_call: TRBJ1-1; clone_size: -; v_call: TRBV29-1; d_call: TRBD1; cdr3_nt: TGCAGCGACGGGGGGACAGGGGACGGCACTGAAGCTTTCTTT; cdr3_aa: CSDGGTGDGTEAFF
cdr3_length: 13; j_call: TRBJ1-6; clone_size: few; v_call: TRBV10-3; d_call: TRBD1; cdr3_nt: TGTGCCATCAGTGGACAGGGGGATTCACCCCTCCACTTT; cdr3_aa: CAISGQGDSPLHF
cdr3_length: 12; j_call: TRBJ1-1; clone_size: -; v_call: TRBV4-1; d_call: -; cdr3_nt: TGCGCCAGCAGCCAAGGATTTTCAGGAGCTTTCTTT; cdr3_aa: CASSQGFSGAFF
cdr3_length: 17; j_call: TRBJ2-7; clone_size: -; v_call: TRBV7-2; d_call: TRBD2; cdr3_nt: TGTGCCAGCAGCTTAAGGACTAGCGGGAGCCTCTCCTACGAGCAGTACTTC; cdr3_aa: CASSLRTSGSLSYEQYF
cdr3_length: 13; j_call: TRBJ1-2; clone_size: -; v_call: TRBV10-3; d_call: -; cdr3_nt: TGTGCCATCAGTGATTTGCCGCGGGTAGGCTACACCTTC; cdr3_aa: CAISDLPRVGYTF
cdr3_length: 15; j_call: TRBJ1-1; clone_size: -; v_call: TRBV11-2; d_call: TRBD1; cdr3_nt: TGTGCCAGCAGCTGGGCCGGGACAGGGAACACTGAAGCTTTCTTT; cdr3_aa: CASSWAGTGNTEAFF
cdr3_length: 14; j_call: TRBJ2-7; clone_size: -; v_call: TRBV4-1; d_call: -; cdr3_nt: TGCGCCAGCAGCCAAGAGGTAGCGCGAAGCGAGCAGTACTTC; cdr3_aa: CASSQEVARSEQYF
cdr3_length: 14; j_call: TRBJ2-3; clone_size: many; v_call: TRBV12-3/TRBV12-4; d_call: TRBD1; cdr3_nt: TGTGCCAGCAGTTTCAGGGGGAGCACAGATACGCAGTATTTT; cdr3_aa: CASSFRGSTDTQYF
cdr3_length: 14; j_call: TRBJ2-7; clone_size: -; v_call: TRBV18; d_call: -; cdr3_nt: TGTGCCAGCTCACCAGTCAGGGAAGGGGACGAGCAGTACTTC; cdr3_aa: CASSPVREGDEQYF
cdr3_length: 15; j_call: TRBJ2-5; clone_size: few; v_call: TRBV5-1; d_call: TRBD1; cdr3_nt: TGCGCCAGCAGCTTGTCAGGGGGCCTTATACAGACCCAGTACTTC; cdr3_aa: CASSLSGGLIQTQYF
cdr3_length: 14; j_call: TRBJ2-5; clone_size: -; v_call: TRBV20-1; d_call: -; cdr3_nt: TGCAGTGCCAGTTTCCGACGGAACCAAGAGACCCAGTACTTC; cdr3_aa: CSASFRRNQETQYF
cdr3_length: 14; j_call: TRBJ1-2; clone_size: few; v_call: TRBV5-1; d_call: -; cdr3_nt: TGCGCCAGCAGCTTGGGGGACACCAGCTATGGCTACACCTTC; cdr3_aa: CASSLGDTSYGYTF
cdr3_length: 10; j_call: TRBJ2-1; clone_size: -; v_call: TRBV20-1; d_call: -; cdr3_nt: TGCAGTGCTAGGCGTGGTGAGCAGTTCTTC; cdr3_aa: CSARRGEQFF
cdr3_length: 15; j_call: TRBJ1-6; clone_size: many; v_call: TRBV7-2; d_call: -; cdr3_nt: TGTGCCAGCAGCTTAACGACCAACGGGTATTCACCCCTCCACTTT; cdr3_aa: CASSLTTNGYSPLHF
cdr3_length: 12; j_call: TRBJ2-1; clone_size: many; v_call: TRBV12-3/TRBV12-4; d_call: -; cdr3_nt: TGTGCCAGCAGTCTTCCCCCTAATGAGCAGTTCTTC; cdr3_aa: CASSLPPNEQFF
cdr3_length: 16; j_call: TRBJ2-1; clone_size: -; v_call: TRBV24-1; d_call: TRBD1; cdr3_nt: TGTGCCACCAGTGATGGACAGGCAAGCTCCTACAATGAGCAGTTCTTC; cdr3_aa: CATSDGQASSYNEQFF
cdr3_length: 17; j_call: TRBJ2-3; clone_size: -; v_call: TRBV4-3; d_call: TRBD2; cdr3_nt: TGCGCCAGCAGCCGGGGGACTAGCGGGAGGGCAACAGATACGCAGTATTTT; cdr3_aa: CASSRGTSGRATDTQYF
cdr3_length: 14; j_call: TRBJ2-5; clone_size: -; v_call: TRBV28; d_call: TRBD1; cdr3_nt: TGTGCCAGCAGACTGGACAGGGGTAGGGAGACCCAGTACTTC; cdr3_aa: CASRLDRGRETQYF
cdr3_length: 15; j_call: TRBJ2-3; clone_size: -; v_call: TRBV12-3/TRBV12-4; d_call: TRBD2; cdr3_nt: TGTGCCAGCAGTTTAAGCGGGGGGGTGGCAGATACGCAGTATTTT; cdr3_aa: CASSLSGGVADTQYF
cdr3_length: 14; j_call: TRBJ2-1; clone_size: -; v_call: TRBV29-1; d_call: TRBD2; cdr3_nt: TGCAGCGCTGGACTAGCGGGAGGCCTCAATGAGCAGTTCTTC; cdr3_aa: CSAGLAGGLNEQFF
cdr3_length: 17; j_call: TRBJ2-1; clone_size: -; v_call: TRBV28; d_call: TRBD1; cdr3_nt: TGTGCCAGCAGTAAATTAGGACAGGCAAAAACCTACAATGAGCAGTTCTTC; cdr3_aa: CASSKLGQAKTYNEQFF